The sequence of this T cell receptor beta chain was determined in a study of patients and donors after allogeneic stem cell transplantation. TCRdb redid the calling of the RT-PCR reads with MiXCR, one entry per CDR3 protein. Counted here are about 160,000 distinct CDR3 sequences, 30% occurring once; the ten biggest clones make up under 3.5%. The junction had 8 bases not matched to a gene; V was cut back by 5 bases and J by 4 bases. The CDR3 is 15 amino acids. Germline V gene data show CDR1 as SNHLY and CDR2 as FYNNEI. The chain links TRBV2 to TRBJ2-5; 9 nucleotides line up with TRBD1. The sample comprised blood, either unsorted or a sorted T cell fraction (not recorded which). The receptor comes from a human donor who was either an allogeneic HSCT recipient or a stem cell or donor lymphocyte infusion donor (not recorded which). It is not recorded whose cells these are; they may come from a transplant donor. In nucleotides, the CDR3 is TGTGCCAGCAGTAGGGTCAAGGACAGGGGAGAGACCCAGTACTTC. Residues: CASSRVKDRGETQYF.